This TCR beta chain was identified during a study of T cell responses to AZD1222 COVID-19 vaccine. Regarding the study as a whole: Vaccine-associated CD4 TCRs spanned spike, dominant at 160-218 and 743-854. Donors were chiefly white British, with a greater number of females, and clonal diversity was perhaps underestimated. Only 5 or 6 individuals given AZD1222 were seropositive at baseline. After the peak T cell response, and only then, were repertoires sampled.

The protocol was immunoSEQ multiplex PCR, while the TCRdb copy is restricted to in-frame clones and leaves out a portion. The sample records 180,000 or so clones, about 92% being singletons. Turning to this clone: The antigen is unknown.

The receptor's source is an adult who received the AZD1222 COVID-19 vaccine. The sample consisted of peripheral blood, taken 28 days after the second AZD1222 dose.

CDR3 DNA sequence: TGTGCCAGCAGCCCCAAGGGGGGGGGTGAAAAACTGTTTTTT. It is translated as CASSPKGGGEKLFF. This rearrangement joins TRBV12-1 to TRBJ1-4. TRBV12-1 is shown as a pseudogene. This CDR3 has 14 amino acids.